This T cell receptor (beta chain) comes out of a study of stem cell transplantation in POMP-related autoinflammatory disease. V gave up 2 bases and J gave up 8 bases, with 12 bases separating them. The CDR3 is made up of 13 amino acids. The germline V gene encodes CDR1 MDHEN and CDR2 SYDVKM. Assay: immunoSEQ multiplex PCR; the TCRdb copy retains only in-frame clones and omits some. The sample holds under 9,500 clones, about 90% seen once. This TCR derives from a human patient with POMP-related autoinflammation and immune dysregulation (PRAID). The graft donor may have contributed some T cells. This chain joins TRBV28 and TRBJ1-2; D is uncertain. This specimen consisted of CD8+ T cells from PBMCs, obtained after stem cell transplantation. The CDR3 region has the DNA TGTGCCAGCAGTTTAAGAGCGACCAGAGGCTACACCTTC. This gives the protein CASSLRATRGYTF.